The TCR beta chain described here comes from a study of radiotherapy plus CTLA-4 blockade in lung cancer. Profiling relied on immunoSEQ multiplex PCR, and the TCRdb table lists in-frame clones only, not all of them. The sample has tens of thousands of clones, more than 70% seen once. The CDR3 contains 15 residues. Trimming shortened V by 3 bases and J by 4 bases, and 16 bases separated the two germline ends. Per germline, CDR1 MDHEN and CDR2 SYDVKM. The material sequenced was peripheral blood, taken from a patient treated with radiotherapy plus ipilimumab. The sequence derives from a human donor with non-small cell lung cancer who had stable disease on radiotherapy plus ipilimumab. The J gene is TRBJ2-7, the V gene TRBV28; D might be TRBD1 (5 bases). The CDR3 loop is CASSFRSGKNYEQYV. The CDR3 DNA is TGTGCCAGCAGTTTCAGGTCAGGGAAGAATTACGAGCAGTACGTC.